These 27 T cell receptor beta chains share one sample of origin, sequenced in a study of blood T cell repertoires in COVID-19 (dated by TCRdb to the early 2020s). Libraries were made using the immunoSEQ multiplex PCR assay. TCRdb limited this immuneACCESS table to in-frame rearrangements with V and J called. A share of clones is missing; checked studies link under half to unresolved V genes, and the rest is unexplained. Within this sample are about 150,000 clones, with under 90% of them counted one time only. Over 9.5% of the sample lies in the top ten. The specimen sequenced was peripheral blood. These receptors were taken from a woman aged 80 or older with active or convalescent COVID-19.

The table lists this clone with a count of one. The chain is built from TRBV10-3 and TRBJ2-1; TRBD2 aligns across 14 bases. Per germline, CDR1 ENHRY and CDR2 SYGVKD. The J segment lost 8 bases and the V segment lost 5 bases, leaving 5 bases of the junction unmatched. The CDR3 has 15 amino acids. The CDR3 DNA reads as TGTGCCATCAGTCCGGGACTAGCGGGAGTTGATGAGCAGTTCTTC. Translation gives CAISPGLAGVDEQFF.

This clone was seen once. The chain links TRBV19 to TRBJ2-2; 9 nucleotides agree with TRBD2. The CDR3 loop spans 18 amino acids. V lost 3 bases and J lost 6; bases outside the gene matches: 14. Germline CDR1 and CDR2: LNHDA and SQIVND (reference sequence). The CDR3 coding sequence is TGTGCCAGTAGTATCCCCGGAGGGGTAGCGGGAGATGCCGGGGAGCTGTTTTTT. Protein sequence: CASSIPGGVAGDAGELFF.

This chain uses TRBV5-6 with TRBJ2-3; TRBD2 aligns across 8 bases. V gave up 4 bases and J gave up 5 bases; unmatched junction bases: 15. CDR1 SGHDT and CDR2 YYEEEE come from the germline V gene. CDR3 length: 17 residues. The CDR3 bases are TGTGCCAGCAGCCGGAGCTTAGCGGGACCCCTCGTAGATACGCAGTATTTT. Translated, it gives CASSRSLAGPLVDTQYF.

The rearrangement uses TRBV28 and TRBJ1-1; D remains unclear. Germline CDR1 reads MDHEN; CDR2 reads SYDVKM. The CDR3 contains 12 residues. V shed 9 bases and J shed 5 bases, with 13 bases lying between them. The CDR3 region is CARGPGGTEAFF. The CDR3 DNA sequence: TGTGCCAGAGGCCCCGGCGGGACTGAAGCTTTCTTT.

This clone was counted a single time. The rearrangement links TRBV7-2 to TRBJ1-4; D unresolved. The CDR3 is made up of 15 amino acids. V lost 5 bases to trimming and J lost 5 bases, with 15 bases between them. CDR1 and CDR2 (germline): SGHTA, FQGNSA. CDR3 amino acids: CASSLYGGSNEKLFF. The CDR3 coding sequence is TGTGCCAGCAGCCTCTACGGTGGGAGCAATGAAAAACTGTTTTTT. Together with reference TRBV7-2 and TRBJ1-4, the CDR3 gives the full variable domain: GAGVSQSPSNKVTEKGKDVELRCDPISGHTALYWYRQSLGQGLEFLIYFQGNSAPDKSGLPSDRFSAERTGGSVSTLTIQRTQQEDSAVYLCASSLYGGSNEKLFFGSGTQLSVL.

This chain joins TRBV14 and TRBJ2-3; 9 bases align to TRBD1. The length of the CDR3 is 17 residues. Trimming cost V 3 bases and J 4 bases; bases outside gene matches: 11. Germline V gene data show CDR1 as SGHDN and CDR2 as FVKESK. CDR3 protein: CASSHLLGQGVSDTQYF. In DNA form, the CDR3 reads TGTGCCAGCAGCCACCTCTTGGGACAGGGAGTTTCAGATACGCAGTATTTT.

J is TRBJ1-5 and V is TRBV6-1; D is uncertain. The CDR3 consists of 17 residues. Per the germline V gene, CDR1 is MNHNS and CDR2 is SASEGT. Trimming pared 1 base from V and 0 bases from J, leaving 13 bases between. The CDR3 coding sequence is TGTGCCAGCAGTGAAGTGGGTGGGAGCCTTAGCAATCAGCCCCAGCATTTT. This codes for CASSEVGGSLSNQPQHF.

This clone was recorded only once. The chain carries TRBV14 and TRBJ2-7, with 10 bases matching TRBD1. Germline loops: CDR1 SGHDN, CDR2 FVKESK. V trimming: 4 bases; J trimming: 5 bases; junction bases outside the gene matches: 20. The CDR3 totals 19 residues. The CDR3 here is CASSPTPGQGSLNWNEQYF. CDR3 DNA: TGTGCCAGCAGCCCTACTCCGGGACAGGGGTCGCTGAATTGGAACGAGCAGTACTTC.

V gene TRBV12-3 or TRBV12-4 combines with J gene TRBJ2-5, with D possibly TRBD1 on 5 matching bases. The V end lost 3 bases, the J end lost 2 bases, and 7 bases lay between the germline ends. CDR3 length equals 13 residues. DNA for the CDR3: TGTGCCAGCAGTTTCAGGGTTCAAGAGACCCAGTACTTC. Translated: CASSFRVQETQYF.

This clone was counted a single time. Other DNA sequences from this sample encode an identical CDR3 as well. The chain couples TRBV7-2 to TRBJ1-2; weak D call: TRBD1 (6 bases). The CDR3 is 14 amino acids. CDR1 is SGHTA and CDR2 is FQGNSA in the germline V gene. V lost 4 bases, J lost 5 bases, and 14 bases lay in between. Written as DNA, the CDR3 is TGTGCCAGCAGCTACACAGGACAGCCTTATGGCTACACCTTC. Translating it yields CASSYTGQPYGYTF.

The rearrangement uses TRBV30 and TRBJ2-2, with 10 bases that match TRBD1. The germline V gene has CDR1 GTSNPN and CDR2 SVGIG (reference sequence). Germline trimming cut 5 bases from V and 8 bases from J; bases unmatched to any gene: 11. This CDR3 is 15 amino acids long. The CDR3 is CAWSRTGGRSGELFF. CDR3 nucleotide sequence: TGTGCCTGGTCTCGGACAGGGGGAAGATCAGGGGAGCTGTTTTTT.

The chain recombines TRBV19 with TRBJ1-2; D call uncertain. V lost 4 bases, J lost 4 bases, and 16 bases lay in between. Germline V gene sequence: CDR1 LNHDA, CDR2 SQIVND (reference sequence). CDR3 length equals 15 residues. The CDR3 loop reads CASSTPQFGLYGYTF. DNA of the CDR3: TGTGCCAGTAGTACCCCTCAGTTCGGACTCTATGGCTACACCTTC.

The chain couples TRBV29-1 to TRBJ1-1; 8 positions agree with TRBD1. Germline V gene data show CDR1 as SQVTM and CDR2 as ANQGSEA. The CDR3 spans 13 residues. V lost 7 bases to trimming and J lost 1 base; unmatched junction nucleotides: 5. In DNA form, the CDR3 reads TGCAGCGCTGGCGACAGGGGGAACACTGAAGCTTTCTTT. This sequence encodes CSAGDRGNTEAFF. Combining the CDR3 with reference TRBV29-1 and TRBJ1-1 gives the whole variable domain SAVISQKPSRDICQRGTSLTIQCQVDSQVTMMFWYRQQPGQSLTLIATANQGSEATYESGFVIDKFPISRPNLTFSTLTVSNMSPEDSSIYLCSAGDRGNTEAFFGQGTRLTVV.

This chain links TRBV6-2 or TRBV6-3 with TRBJ1-1; a weak D match, TRBD1 (6 bases). CDR1 and CDR2 (germline): MNHEY, SVGEGT. The CDR3 spans 13 residues. Trimming took 5 bases from V and 11 from J, leaving 18 bases between them. CDR3: CASSPRGPGVAFF. CDR3 coding DNA: TGTGCCAGCAGTCCCCGAGGGCCAGGGGTGGCTTTCTTT.

CDR3 loop: CATSADRSRATNEKLFF. CDR3 bases: TGTGCCACCTCCGCGGACAGGAGTCGTGCAACTAATGAAAAACTGTTTTTT. The rearrangement joins TRBV19 to TRBJ1-4; 7 bases match TRBD1. CDR3 length: 17 amino acids. Germline V CDR1 and CDR2: LNHDA, SQIVND (reference sequence). V shed 10 bases, J shed 0 bases, and the junction held 14 bases outside the gene matches.

The sample holds a few counts of this clone. The chain employs TRBV7-2 and TRBJ2-7; 8 nucleotides align to TRBD2. V shed 2 bases and J 1 base; nucleotides not matched to a gene: 10. The length of the CDR3 is 17 residues. Germline V CDR1 and CDR2: SGHTA, FQGNSA. Here the CDR3 reads CASSLFPMAGGSYEQYF. The CDR3 nucleotides read TGTGCCAGCAGCTTATTTCCAATGGCGGGAGGTTCCTACGAGCAGTACTTC.

The CDR3 here is CASSPSGKDTIYF. The CDR3 DNA is TGTGCCAGCTCACCATCGGGGAAGGACACCATATATTTT. This rearrangement joins TRBV18 to TRBJ1-3; D is unclear. The length of the CDR3 is 13 residues. Germline CDR1 and CDR2: KGHSH and LQKENI. V was pared by 2 bases and J by 8 bases, with 10 bases between.

This clone was seen a few times. V gene TRBV18 combines with J gene TRBJ1-5; possibly TRBD1 for D (5 bases). The CDR3 runs to 14 residues. The V end was cut by 2 bases, the J end by 7 bases, with 12 bases between. Germline lookup yields CDR1 KGHSH and CDR2 LQKENI. As DNA, the CDR3 is TGTGCCAGCTCACCAGCGGGGGGAGCACAGCCCCAGCATTTT. It codes for CASSPAGGAQPQHF.

This chain connects TRBV29-1 to TRBJ1-1; the D gene is possibly TRBD1 (6 bases). From germline, CDR1 is SQVTM and CDR2 ANQGSEA. V lost 2 bases, J lost 4 bases, and 11 bases lay in between. The CDR3 spans 13 residues. The CDR3 DNA reads TGCAGCGTTGAAAGAGAAGGGGGCACTGAAGCTTTCTTT. Translating gives CSVEREGGTEAFF.

This clone was seen a handful of times. The V call is TRBV6-4, the J call TRBJ1-2; 7 nucleotides match TRBD1. This CDR3 has 14 residues. Germline V gives CDR1 MRHNA, CDR2 SNTAGT. J was trimmed by 4 bases and V by 0 bases; bases with no gene match: 2. CDR3 sequence: CASSDSGGAYGYTF. The CDR3 bases are TGTGCCAGCAGTGACTCAGGGGGCGCCTATGGCTACACCTTC.

The rearrangement uses TRBV5-1 and TRBJ2-7; D ambiguous. The V gene lost 7 bases and the J gene lost 2 bases, with 16 bases spanning the gap. CDR3 length: 14 residues. CDR1 is SGHRS, CDR2 YFSETQ, per germline. The CDR3 coding sequence is TGCGCCAGCGCCTCGAGAGGAGAAACCTACGAGCAGTACTTC. Amino acid sequence: CASASRGETYEQYF.

The rearrangement links TRBV6-4 to TRBJ2-1; 8 bases are a match to TRBD1. V gave up 4 bases and J gave up 8 bases; unmatched junction bases: 1. Germline assignment: CDR1 MRHNA and CDR2 SNTAGT. CDR3 size: 12 residues. CDR3: CASSGTGYEQFF. In DNA, the CDR3 is TGTGCCAGCAGTGGGACAGGGTATGAGCAGTTCTTC.

This clone was detected a few times. This sequence joins TRBV7-3 and TRBJ2-7; D unresolved. This CDR3 has 15 amino acids. V shed 1 base and J shed 0 bases, with 10 bases lying between them. Per the germline V gene, CDR1 is SGHTA and CDR2 is FQGTGA. The CDR3 nucleotides are TGTGCCAGCAGCTTAATGGCAGGCAGCTCCTACGAGCAGTACTTC. Residues: CASSLMAGSSYEQYF.

The sample holds a few counts of this clone. The chain couples TRBV28 to TRBJ1-4, with TRBD1 identical over 11 bases. The CDR3 extends over 15 amino acids. Losses at the gene ends were 6 bases for V and 7 bases for J; bases not matched to a gene: 7. Germline V gives CDR1 MDHEN, CDR2 SYDVKM. The CDR3 region is CASRMAGTGGEKLFF. The CDR3 DNA is TGTGCCAGCAGAATGGCCGGGACAGGGGGTGAAAAACTGTTTTTT.

The chain recombines TRBV5-4 with TRBJ2-5; TRBD2 aligns across 10 bases. The V and J ends lost 4 bases and 4 bases, in that order; junction bases with no gene match: 10. Germline loops: CDR1 SGHNT, CDR2 YYREEE (reference sequence). The CDR3 runs 16 residues. CDR3 in DNA: TGTGCCAGCAGCCCGGGACTAGCGAGGGCGCTAGAGACCCAGTACTTC. It codes for CASSPGLARALETQYF.

This chain uses TRBV11-2 with TRBJ1-2; possibly TRBD1 for D (6 bases). V dropped 4 bases and J dropped 4 bases, with 10 bases sitting between them. Germline V gene data show CDR1 as SGHAT and CDR2 as FQNNGV. The CDR3 covers 13 residues. CDR3 loop: CASSSQGIYGYTF. DNA for the CDR3: TGTGCCAGCAGCTCTCAGGGGATCTATGGCTACACCTTC.

CDR3 loop: CASSFRAGGLNTEAFF. For the CDR3, the DNA is TGCGCCAGCAGCTTTAGGGCAGGGGGTTTGAACACTGAAGCTTTCTTT. This chain joins TRBV5-1 and TRBJ1-1; 7 nucleotides align to TRBD1. Trimming took 2 bases from V and 0 from J; bases not matched to a gene: 7. CDR1 and CDR2 (germline): SGHRS, YFSETQ. This CDR3 spans 16 amino acids.